This T cell receptor beta chain was identified in a study of regulatory T cells in long-lasting Graves disease. The study, taken as a whole, reports: Patients with persistent Graves' had lower TCR diversity than newly diagnosed patients.

The length of the CDR3 is 16 residues. Germline V gives CDR1 SGHDN, CDR2 FVKESK. V shed 0 bases and J shed 7 bases, with 18 bases lying between them. This clonotype has just a few counts. Its antigen is currently unknown. The time point denotes: newly diagnosed GD, antithyroid drugs for less than 3 months. After RNA was extracted from PBMCs, the TCR library was made from it. Clinicians diagnosed Graves' disease using American Thyroid Association guidelines. Enrollment of patients was through an endocrinology department in Xi'an, China. In building TCR beta libraries, iRepertoire HTBI primers were used together with Arm-PCR of CDR3 regions. A single record per CDR3 protein comes from TCRdb applying MiXCR to the multiplex PCR reads. The sample holds a few hundred thousand distinct CDR3 sequences, around a sixth seen once. The same data also went into a second study, on T cells in Graves' hyperthyroidism and ophthalmopathy.

This specimen consisted of peripheral blood mononuclear cells (PBMCs), obtained at new diagnosis, from a patient treated with antithyroid drugs. J is TRBJ1-2 and V is TRBV14, with D possibly being TRBD1 (6 bases). The receptor was derived from a woman aged 25-40 years with Graves disease. CDR3 region: CASSQDGWQGMGGYTF. CDR3 in DNA: TGTGCCAGCAGCCAAGATGGATGGCAGGGGATGGGTGGCTACACCTTC.